A selection of T cell receptor beta chains follows, all from one sample in a study of blood T cell repertoires in COVID-19. Measured with immunoSEQ multiplex PCR; TCRdb has only the in-frame clones, and not every one. The data show tens of thousands of clones, 65% to 80% seen once. Sequenced input: peripheral blood. The receptors derive from a human donor with active or convalescent COVID-19. The donor label of this sample is uncertain. Both conserved end residues are part of each CDR3. The D gene is left open where the match is weak. Not every row has a clone size; where given, it reads once, few, many or a size class.

TRBV18,16,TRBJ1-1,.,.,CASSQGGWNENTEAFF,TGTGCCAGCTCCCAGGGAGGATGGAATGAGAACACTGAAGCTTTCTTT
TRBV28,13,TRBJ2-7,.,TRBD1,CASSRGRFGEQYF,TGTGCCAGTTCCAGGGGGCGCTTTGGCGAGCAGTACTTC
TRBV29-1,12,TRBJ2-5,.,.,CSVEYSQETQYF,TGCAGCGTTGAGTACAGCCAAGAGACCCAGTACTTC
TRBV19,13,TRBJ2-7,.,.,CASGDGLSYEQYF,TGTGCCAGTGGAGACGGACTCTCCTACGAGCAGTACTTC
TRBV9,15,TRBJ1-4,.,.,CASSVAEGGNEKLFF,TGTGCCAGCAGCGTAGCTGAGGGGGGGAATGAAAAACTGTTTTTT
TRBV5-6,13,TRBJ2-4,few,TRBD1,CASSRAGGNIQYF,TGTGCCAGCAGCCGAGCAGGGGGAAACATTCAGTACTTC
TRBV27,14,TRBJ1-4,.,.,CASSLTPGGEKLFF,TGTGCCAGCAGTTTAACCCCAGGTGGGGAAAAACTGTTTTTT
TRBV4-1,16,TRBJ2-7,many,TRBD1,CASSHPSGTGGNEQYF,TGCGCCAGCAGCCACCCATCCGGGACAGGGGGCAACGAGCAGTACTTC
TRBV7-8,16,TRBJ1-4,.,TRBD1,CASSLGVRGLNEKLFF,TGTGCCAGCAGCTTAGGAGTGAGGGGGCTTAATGAAAAACTGTTTTTT
TRBV2,14,TRBJ2-7,.,.,CASIQEARSYEQYF,TGTGCCAGCATACAAGAAGCGAGAAGCTACGAGCAGTACTTC
TRBV4-3,15,TRBJ2-7,.,.,CASSQGQGRSYEQYF,TGCGCCAGCAGCCAAGGCCAGGGCCGGAGTTACGAGCAGTACTTC
TRBV11-3,15,TRBJ2-1,few,TRBD1,CASSLVGQGGNEQFF,TGTGCCAGCAGCTTAGTGGGACAGGGAGGCAATGAGCAGTTCTTC
TRBV7-2,15,TRBJ2-1,few,TRBD1,CASRHRDRGANEQFF,TGTGCCAGCAGGCACCGGGACAGGGGGGCCAATGAGCAGTTCTTC
TRBV20-1,10,TRBJ2-5,.,.,CSAERGTQYF,TGCAGTGCTGAACGGGGGACCCAGTACTTC
TRBV18,15,TRBJ2-3,.,.,CASSSTKEFTDTQYF,TGTGCCAGCTCATCGACTAAAGAGTTCACAGATACGCAGTATTTT
TRBV19,13,TRBJ1-5,.,.,CASSPQGNQPQHF,TGTGCCAGTAGCCCACAGGGAAATCAGCCCCAGCATTTT
TRBV19,15,TRBJ1-2,.,TRBD1,CASSNTGGSGYGYTF,TGTGCCAGTAGTAATACAGGGGGCAGCGGCTATGGCTACACCTTC
TRBV30,16,TRBJ2-5,.,TRBD2,CAWEPKAGGGGETQYF,TGTGCCTGGGAACCTAAAGCGGGAGGCGGGGGAGAGACCCAGTACTTC
TRBV6-2/TRBV6-3,16,TRBJ2-3,medium-sized,TRBD1,CASSSPWDRGQGTQYF,TGTGCCAGCAGTTCCCCCTGGGACAGGGGGCAGGGTACGCAGTATTTT
TRBV30,17,TRBJ2-5,.,TRBD2,CAWVPEGLAERQETQYF,TGTGCCTGGGTACCCGAAGGACTAGCGGAGAGACAAGAGACCCAGTACTTC
TRBV29-1,12,TRBJ1-1,.,.,CSVTEMNTEAFF,TGCAGCGTGACAGAGATGAACACTGAAGCTTTCTTT
TRBV27,12,TRBJ2-1,many,TRBD1,CASNRQGNEQFF,TGTGCCAGCAATAGACAGGGCAATGAGCAGTTCTTC
TRBV25-1,14,TRBJ1-3,once,.,CASSQDSSGNTIYF,TGTGCCAGCAGTCAGGACAGCTCTGGAAACACCATATATTTT
TRBV27,14,TRBJ2-2,.,TRBD2,CASKTSGSIGELFF,TGTGCCAGCAAGACTAGCGGGAGTATCGGGGAGCTGTTTTTT
TRBV5-4,15,TRBJ1-1,.,.,CASSLWGGLTTEAFF,TGTGCCAGCAGCTTGTGGGGGGGTTTGACCACTGAAGCTTTCTTT
TRBV24-1,12,TRBJ2-3,many,.,CATGSSTDTQYF,TGTGCCACCGGGAGCAGCACAGATACGCAGTATTTT
TRBV11-3,17,TRBJ2-5,.,TRBD1,CASSLRGRGQGQETQYF,TGTGCCAGCAGCTTAAGGGGCCGAGGACAGGGCCAAGAGACCCAGTACTTC
TRBV4-1,15,TRBJ1-3,.,.,CASSRIRISGNTIYF,TGCGCCAGCAGCCGCATCAGGATCTCTGGAAACACCATATATTTT
TRBV21-1,14,TRBJ1-1,.,.,CASSITGGGTEAFF,TGTGCCAGCAGCATCACAGGGGGCGGGACTGAAGCTTTCTTT
TRBV6-1,12,TRBJ2-7,.,.,CASSELRGEQYF,TGTGCCAGCAGTGAACTGAGGGGGGAGCAGTACTTC
TRBV5-1,14,TRBJ2-5,.,.,CASSLVGGQETQYF,TGCGCCAGCAGCTTGGTCGGAGGGCAAGAGACCCAGTACTTC
TRBV10-1,16,TRBJ2-7,.,TRBD1,CASSELPGTGLHEQYF,TGCGCCAGCAGTGAGCTTCCCGGGACAGGCCTCCACGAGCAGTACTTC
TRBV20-1,15,TRBJ2-3,.,TRBD2,CSASKAGGPPDTQYF,TGCAGTGCTAGTAAAGCGGGAGGGCCTCCAGATACGCAGTATTTT
TRBV28,15,TRBJ2-1,.,TRBD1,CVSSPTGGAWREQFF,TGTGTCAGCAGTCCAACAGGGGGCGCTTGGCGGGAGCAGTTCTTC
TRBV15,15,TRBJ2-7,.,.,CATSREQGLLTKQYF,TGTGCCACCAGCAGAGAACAGGGCCTACTTACGAAGCAGTACTTC
TRBV21-1,17,TRBJ2-7,few,.,CASSKIGGQGDPYEQYF,TGTGCCAGCAGCAAAATTGGTGGGCAGGGGGACCCCTACGAGCAGTACTTC
TRBV5-1,14,TRBJ2-1,.,TRBD2,CASKLAGENNEQFF,TGCGCCAGCAAACTAGCGGGAGAAAACAATGAGCAGTTCTTC
TRBV16,14,TRBJ1-2,.,.,CASSQEKGSAGYTF,TGTGCCAGCAGCCAAGAAAAGGGGTCGGCTGGCTACACCTTC
TRBV2,14,TRBJ2-6,.,.,CASRDSSGANVLTF,TGTGCCAGCAGGGACAGCTCTGGGGCCAACGTCCTGACTTTC
TRBV5-1,16,TRBJ1-5,.,.,CASSLAPGSSNQPQHF,TGCGCCAGCAGCTTGGCCCCAGGGTCCAGCAATCAGCCCCAGCATTTT
TRBV19,17,TRBJ1-5,.,TRBD1,CASRTGQAGLSNQPQHF,TGTGCCAGTAGGACAGGACAGGCAGGTTTAAGCAATCAGCCCCAGCATTTT
TRBV2,13,TRBJ1-4,few,.,CASGVGADEKLFF,TGTGCCAGCGGAGTGGGGGCAGATGAAAAACTGTTTTTT